This record concerns one T cell receptor (beta chain) sequence. Its specificity is unknown. Germline values: CDR1 LNHNV, CDR2 YYDKDF (reference sequence). The V end lost 6 bases, the J end lost 2 bases, and 13 bases lay between the germline ends. This CDR3 has 14 amino acids. The data belong to a study of radiotherapy plus CTLA-4 blockade in lung cancer. Looking at the study overall: Of the patients, under 20% showed objective responses and 31% attained disease control. Study-wide findings and caveats: TCR clones of tumor origin grew in blood after radiotherapy plus ipilimumab. Among reported predictors of response, early blood T cell clone dynamics with interferon-beta performed best.

Focal radiation plus CTLA-4 blockade with ipilimumab was administered to patients who had chemo-refractory metastatic non-small-cell lung cancer. Produced via immunoSEQ multiplex PCR; TCRdb's table is partial and in-frame only. This sample has about 95,000 clones; approximately 83% occur once, and the top ten carry 0.65% to 0.9%. This chain links TRBV15 with TRBJ2-5; D unclear. This TCR was recovered from a human donor with non-small cell lung cancer who had stable disease on radiotherapy plus ipilimumab. The sample was peripheral blood, taken from a patient treated with radiotherapy plus ipilimumab. The CDR3 nucleotides read TGTGCCACCAGACTCCTAGGACCACAAGAGACCCAGTACTTC. This translates into CATRLLGPQETQYF.